This TCR beta chain stems from a study of T-cell memory formation after mild COVID-19. Study in general: Largely donor-specific sequence clusters came from two donors. Study-level points and caveats: Later expanders leaned toward CD4+, whereas clones contracting from day 15 to 85 were balanced CD4/CD8. The pre-infection memory compartment contained some responding clones, suggesting cross-reactive memory joined.

One entry per CDR3 protein, called by TCRdb with MiXCR from the 5' RACE reads. This sample has around 130,000 distinct CDR3 sequences; 16% occur once, and the top ten carry approximately 15%. On this clonotype: Its antigen remains unidentified.

The receptor's source is an adult woman who had mild COVID-19 (a few samples of this study predate the infection). Cell type and time point are not known. Sequencing used PBMCs or a T cell subset sorted from them (not recorded which).

As DNA, the CDR3 is TGCAGCGTTGAATCCGCCTACGAGCAGTACTTC. Its translation: CSVESAYEQYF. This chain uses TRBV29-1 with TRBJ2-7; D not certain. The V and J ends lost 2 bases and 2 bases respectively, with 4 bases between them. The V gene's germline CDR1 is SQVTM and CDR2 ANQGSEA. The CDR3 has 11 amino acids.